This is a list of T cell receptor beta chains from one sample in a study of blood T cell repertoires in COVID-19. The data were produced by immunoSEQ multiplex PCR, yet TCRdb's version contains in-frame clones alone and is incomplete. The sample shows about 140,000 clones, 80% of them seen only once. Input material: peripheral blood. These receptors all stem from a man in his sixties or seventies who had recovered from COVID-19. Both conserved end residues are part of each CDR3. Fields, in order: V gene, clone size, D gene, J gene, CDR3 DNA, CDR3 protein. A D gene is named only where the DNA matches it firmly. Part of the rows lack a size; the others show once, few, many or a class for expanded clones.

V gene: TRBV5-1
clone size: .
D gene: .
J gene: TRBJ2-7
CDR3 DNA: TGCGCCAGCAGCTTGGAAAGCAACCCCTACGAGCAGTACTTC
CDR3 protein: CASSLESNPYEQYF

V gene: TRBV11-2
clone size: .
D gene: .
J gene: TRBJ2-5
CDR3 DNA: TGTGCCAGCAGCTCCGTAGCGGACCAAGAGACCCAGTACTTC
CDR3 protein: CASSSVADQETQYF

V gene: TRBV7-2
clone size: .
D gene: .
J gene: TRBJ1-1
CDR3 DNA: TGTGCCAGCAGCCAAACAGGGATCGGCACTGAAGCTTTCTTT
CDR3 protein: CASSQTGIGTEAFF

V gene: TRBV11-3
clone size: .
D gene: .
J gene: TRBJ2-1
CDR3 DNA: TGTGCCAGCAGCTCCCAAGGGGGAACCAATGAGCAGTTCTTC
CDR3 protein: CASSSQGGTNEQFF

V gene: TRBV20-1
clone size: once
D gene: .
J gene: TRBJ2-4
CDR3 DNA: TGCAGTGCTAGACAGGGGAACATTCAGTACTTC
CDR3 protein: CSARQGNIQYF

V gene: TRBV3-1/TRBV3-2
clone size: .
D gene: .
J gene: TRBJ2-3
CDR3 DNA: TGTGCCAGCAGCCAAGATAAGGGACTTCTCACAGATACGCAGTATTTT
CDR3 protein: CASSQDKGLLTDTQYF

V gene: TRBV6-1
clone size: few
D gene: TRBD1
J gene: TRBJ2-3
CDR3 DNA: TGTGCCAGCAGTGAGCTACAGGGGGCCACAGATACGCAGTATTTT
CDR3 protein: CASSELQGATDTQYF

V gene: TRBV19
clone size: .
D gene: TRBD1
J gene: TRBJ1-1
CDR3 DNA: TGTGCCAGTAGTCCCGAGGGACAGGGAGAGGCTGAAGCTTTCTTT
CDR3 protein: CASSPEGQGEAEAFF

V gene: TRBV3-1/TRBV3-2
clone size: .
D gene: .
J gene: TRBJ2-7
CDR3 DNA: TGTGCCAGCAGCCCCACGACTAGGCTGAACGACGAGCAGTACTTC
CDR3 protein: CASSPTTRLNDEQYF

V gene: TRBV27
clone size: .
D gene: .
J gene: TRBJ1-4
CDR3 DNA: TGTGCCAGCAGTTTGAGGAGGGCGGGAGAAAAACTGTTTTTT
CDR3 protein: CASSLRRAGEKLFF

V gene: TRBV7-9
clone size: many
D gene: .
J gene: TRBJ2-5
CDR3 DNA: TGTGCCAGCAGGACCAGGGTTGGCATCCAAGAGACCCAGTACTTC
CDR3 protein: CASRTRVGIQETQYF

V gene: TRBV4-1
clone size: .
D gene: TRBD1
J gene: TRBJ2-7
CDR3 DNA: TGCGCCAGCAGCAGTCGGGACAGGGGTTACGAGCAGTACTTC
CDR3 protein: CASSSRDRGYEQYF